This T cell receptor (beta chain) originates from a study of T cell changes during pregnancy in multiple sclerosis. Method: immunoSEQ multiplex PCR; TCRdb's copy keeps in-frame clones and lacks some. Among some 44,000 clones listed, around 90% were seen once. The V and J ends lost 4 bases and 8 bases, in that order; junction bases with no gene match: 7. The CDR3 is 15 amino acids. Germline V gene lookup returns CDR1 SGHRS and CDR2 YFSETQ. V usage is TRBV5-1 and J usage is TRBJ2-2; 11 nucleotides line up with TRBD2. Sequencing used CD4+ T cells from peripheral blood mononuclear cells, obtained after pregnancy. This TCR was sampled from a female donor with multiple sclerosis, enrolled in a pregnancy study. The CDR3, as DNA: TGCGCCAGCAGCACGGGACTAGCGGCCATGGGGGAGCTGTTTTTT. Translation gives CASSTGLAAMGELFF.